Included here is one TCR beta chain sequence, with context. Participants were aged about 18 to 90 years, lived in about 26 US areas, and enrolled virtually. Among Cohort 3 donors, those recovered had two negative PCRs, clearance, or symptom resolution. The entry originates in a study of blood T cell repertoires in COVID-19. TCRdb's copy holds only in-frame clones and misses some; the assay was immunoSEQ multiplex PCR. This sample has 400,000 to 450,000 clones, with 75% to 90% found just once. This CDR3 comprises 14 residues. Germline V gene lookup returns CDR1 SGHVS and CDR2 FQNEAQ. V lost 3 bases to trimming and J lost 2 bases, with 11 bases between them.

V usage is TRBV7-8 and J usage is TRBJ2-7; tentative D call: TRBD2 (5 bases). Sequences were obtained from PBMCs or T cells enriched from blood (not recorded which). The TCR sequence derives from a man in his thirties or forties who had recovered from COVID-19. CDR3 loop: CASSFEGAPYEQYF. The CDR3 DNA sequence: TGTGCCAGCAGCTTTGAGGGAGCACCCTACGAGCAGTACTTC.